This TCR beta chain was sequenced for a study of T-cell memory formation after mild COVID-19. Study findings and constraints: Most CD4+ clones that shrank were in CM and EM, while CD8+ ones turned up in EMRA. Later expanders leaned toward CD4+, whereas clones contracting from day 15 to 85 were balanced CD4/CD8.

5'RACE, which relied on constant-segment primers, yielded TCR alpha and TCR beta cDNA libraries carrying sample barcodes and UMIs. In TCRdb, the 5' RACE reads were re-called with MiXCR into one record per CDR3 protein. Of roughly 370,000 distinct CDR3 sequences listed, 15% to 20% are singletons. The germline V gene has CDR1 LGHDT and CDR2 YNNKEL (reference sequence). The V and J ends lost 0 bases and 7 bases respectively, with 12 bases between them. CDR3 length: 14 residues. A word on this clonotype: Antigen: not known.

Source material: PBMCs or a T cell subset sorted from them (not recorded which). This clonotype originated in a man younger than 30 who had mild COVID-19 (a few samples of this study predate the infection). Cell type and time point are not known. The chain has TRBV3-1 and TRBJ2-5; weak D call: TRBD2 (5 bases). CDR3 protein: CASSQDSEIGTQYF. DNA of the CDR3: TGTGCCAGCAGCCAAGATAGCGAGATCGGGACCCAGTACTTC.